The source of this T cell receptor (beta chain) is a study of glioma-infiltrating T cells. Study-level findings and limits: CDR3 overlap between tissue and blood was very small. Non-neoplastic patients had below-expected tissue-blood divergence, while all gliomas exceeded expectation.

Amplification of TCR alpha and beta CDR3 regions from RNA used iRepertoire nested multiplex PCR. Input was roughly 100-450 ng of tissue mRNA or PBMC total RNA. TCRdb redid the calling of the multiplex PCR reads with MiXCR, one entry per CDR3 protein. Of 100,000 to 150,000 distinct CDR3 sequences in the sample, roughly 24% were seen once. This clonotype was counted at least ten times. Its matching antigen is unknown. Germline V gene data show CDR1 as MNHEY and CDR2 as SMNVEV (reference sequence). The CDR3 is 16 residues long. J lost 4 bases, V lost 4 bases, and 8 bases had no gene match. The chain carries TRBV27 and TRBJ1-2; 11 bases align to TRBD1. This sequence originates from a human donor with low-grade glioma or glioblastoma, undergoing nonglioma brain surgery, or in good health (not recorded which). Sequences were obtained from glioma tissue, nonneoplastic brain tissue, or PBMCs (not recorded which). The CDR3 sequence: CASSSATGTGGYGYTF. The CDR3 nucleotides read TGTGCCAGCAGTTCCGCTACCGGGACAGGGGGCTATGGCTACACCTTC.